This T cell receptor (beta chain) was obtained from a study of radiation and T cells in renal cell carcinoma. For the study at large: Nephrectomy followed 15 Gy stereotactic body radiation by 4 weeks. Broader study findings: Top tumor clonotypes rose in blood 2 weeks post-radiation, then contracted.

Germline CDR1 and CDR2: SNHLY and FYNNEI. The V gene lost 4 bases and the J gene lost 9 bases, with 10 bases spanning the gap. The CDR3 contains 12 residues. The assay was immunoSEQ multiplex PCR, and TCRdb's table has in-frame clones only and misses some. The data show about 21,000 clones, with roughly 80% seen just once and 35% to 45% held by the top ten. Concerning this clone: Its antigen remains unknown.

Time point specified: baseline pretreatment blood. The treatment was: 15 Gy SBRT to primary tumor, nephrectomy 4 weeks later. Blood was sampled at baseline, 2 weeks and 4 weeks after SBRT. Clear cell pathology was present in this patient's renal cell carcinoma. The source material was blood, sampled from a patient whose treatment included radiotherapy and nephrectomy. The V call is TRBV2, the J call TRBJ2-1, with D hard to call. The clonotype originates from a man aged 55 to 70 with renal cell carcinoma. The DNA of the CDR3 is TGTGCCAGCAGTGTATTGAGATCTGAGCAGTTCTTC. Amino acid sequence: CASSVLRSEQFF.